This T cell receptor beta chain is from a study of cytomegalovirus exposure and HLA in healthy donors. The PCR had 60 Vbeta and 13 Jbeta primers. Here immunoSEQ multiplex PCR was the method, and the copy in TCRdb shows in-frame clones only, minus some. This repertoire shows about 160,000 clones, about 72% found once; its top ten account for about 4%. This CDR3 is 14 amino acids long. CDR1 is SGHNT, CDR2 YENEEA, per germline. Trimming cost V 5 bases and J 10 bases, with 18 bases left between them. The source material was PBMCs. The chain combines TRBV11-3 with TRBJ2-1, with a weak D call TRBD1 (6 bases). This sequence was found in a man between 25 and 39 years old in good health and CMV-seropositive. CDR3 protein: CASSPREGVVEQFF. The CDR3 nucleotides read TGTGCCAGCAGCCCCCGAGAGGGGGTGGTCGAGCAGTTCTTC.